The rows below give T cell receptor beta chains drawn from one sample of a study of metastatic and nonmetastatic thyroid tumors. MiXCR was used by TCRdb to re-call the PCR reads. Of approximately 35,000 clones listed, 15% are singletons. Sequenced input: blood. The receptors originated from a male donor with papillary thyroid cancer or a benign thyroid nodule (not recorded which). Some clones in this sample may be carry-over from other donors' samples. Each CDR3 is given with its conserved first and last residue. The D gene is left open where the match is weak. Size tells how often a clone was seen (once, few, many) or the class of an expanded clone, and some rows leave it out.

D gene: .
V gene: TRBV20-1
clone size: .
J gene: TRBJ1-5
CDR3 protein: CSAIRQCPGGCGNQPQHF
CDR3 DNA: TGCAGTGCTATCCGACAGTGCCCCGGCGGGTGTGGCAATCAGCCCCAGCATTTT

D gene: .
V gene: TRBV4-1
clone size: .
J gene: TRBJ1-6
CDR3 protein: CASSQKPGENYNSPLHF
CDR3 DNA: TGCGCCAGCAGTCAAAAGCCGGGGGAGAACTATAATTCACCCCTCCACTTT

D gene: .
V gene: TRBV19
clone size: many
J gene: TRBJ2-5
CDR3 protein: CASSGQNQETQYF
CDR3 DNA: TGTGCCAGTAGCGGCCAGAACCAAGAGACCCAGTACTTC

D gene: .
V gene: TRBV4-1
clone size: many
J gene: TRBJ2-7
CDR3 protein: CASSQRQQSSYEQYF
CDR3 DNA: TGCGCCAGCAGCCAACGCCAACAGAGCTCCTACGAGCAGTACTTC

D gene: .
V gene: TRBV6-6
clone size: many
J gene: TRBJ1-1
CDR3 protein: CASSYSPTGGTEAFF
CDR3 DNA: TGTGCCAGCAGTTACTCCCCGACGGGTGGGACTGAAGCTTTCTTT

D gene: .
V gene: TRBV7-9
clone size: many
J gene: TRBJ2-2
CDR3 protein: CASTLAGELFF
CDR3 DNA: TGTGCCAGCACCTTAGCAGGGGAGCTGTTTTTT

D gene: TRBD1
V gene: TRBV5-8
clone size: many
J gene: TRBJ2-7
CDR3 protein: CASSWGTGPSGEQYF
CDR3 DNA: TGTGCCAGCAGCTGGGGGACAGGACCCTCCGGCGAGCAGTACTTC

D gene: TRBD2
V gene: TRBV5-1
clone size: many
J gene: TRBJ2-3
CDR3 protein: CASSSRAGLAGSTDTQYF
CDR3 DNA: TGCGCCAGCAGCTCGAGAGCGGGACTAGCGGGATCCACAGATACGCAGTATTTT

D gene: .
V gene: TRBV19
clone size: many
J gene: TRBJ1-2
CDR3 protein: CASSTSGHNYGYTF
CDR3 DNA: TGTGCCAGTAGTACCTCCGGGCACAACTATGGCTACACCTTC

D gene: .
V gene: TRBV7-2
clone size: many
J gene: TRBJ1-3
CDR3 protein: CASSPSGGNTIYF
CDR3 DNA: TGTGCCAGCAGTCCTTCGGGTGGAAACACCATATATTTT

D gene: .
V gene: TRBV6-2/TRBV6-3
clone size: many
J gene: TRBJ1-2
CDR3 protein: CASRTVPYGYTF
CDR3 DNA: TGTGCCAGCAGGACGGTACCCTATGGCTACACCTTC

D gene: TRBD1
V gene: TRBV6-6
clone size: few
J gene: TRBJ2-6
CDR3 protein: CASRSGGQGAFGANVLTF
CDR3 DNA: TGTGCCAGCAGGTCAGGGGGACAGGGGGCCTTTGGGGCCAACGTCCTGACTTTC

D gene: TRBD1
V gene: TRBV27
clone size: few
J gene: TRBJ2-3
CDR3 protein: CASSSPLQGAHDTQYF
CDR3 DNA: TGTGCCAGCAGTTCCCCCTTACAGGGGGCGCATGATACGCAGTATTTT

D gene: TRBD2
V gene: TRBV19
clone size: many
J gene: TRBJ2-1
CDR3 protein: CASTPGLADYNEQFF
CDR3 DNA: TGTGCCAGTACCCCGGGACTAGCGGATTACAATGAGCAGTTCTTC

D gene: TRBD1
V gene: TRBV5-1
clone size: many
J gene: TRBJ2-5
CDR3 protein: CASSWWDRAGETQYF
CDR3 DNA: TGCGCCAGCAGCTGGTGGGACAGGGCTGGAGAGACCCAGTACTTC

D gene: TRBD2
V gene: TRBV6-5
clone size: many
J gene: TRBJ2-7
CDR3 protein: CASSYSMGEGRYEQYF
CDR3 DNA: TGTGCCAGCAGTTACTCTATGGGGGAGGGTCGGTACGAGCAGTACTTC

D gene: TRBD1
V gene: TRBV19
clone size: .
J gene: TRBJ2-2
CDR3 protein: CASNRGHTGELFF
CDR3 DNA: TGTGCCTCGAACAGGGGGCACACCGGGGAGCTGTTTTTT

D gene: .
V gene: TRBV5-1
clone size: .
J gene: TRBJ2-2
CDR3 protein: CASSLGFTGELFF
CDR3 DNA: TGCGCCAGCAGCTTAGGTTTCACCGGGGAGCTGTTTTTT

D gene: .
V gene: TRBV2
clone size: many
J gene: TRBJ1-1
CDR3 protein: CASSEARGRAEAFF
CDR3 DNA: TGTGCCAGCAGTGAAGCGAGGGGTAGGGCTGAAGCTTTCTTT

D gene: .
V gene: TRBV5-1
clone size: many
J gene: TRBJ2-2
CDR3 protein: CASSFDGLDGELFF
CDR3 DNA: TGCGCCAGCAGCTTCGACGGGTTGGACGGGGAGCTGTTTTTT

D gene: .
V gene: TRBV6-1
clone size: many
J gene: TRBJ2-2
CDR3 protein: CASRNDGGNTGELFF
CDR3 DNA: TGTGCCAGCAGAAACGACGGGGGAAACACCGGGGAGCTGTTTTTT

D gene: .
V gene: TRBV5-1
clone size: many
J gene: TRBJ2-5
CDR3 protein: CASSLRGVQETQYF
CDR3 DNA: TGCGCCAGCAGCTTACGCGGGGTCCAAGAGACCCAGTACTTC

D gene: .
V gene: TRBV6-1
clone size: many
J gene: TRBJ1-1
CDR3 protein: CASSVKGNTEAFF
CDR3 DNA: TGTGCCAGCAGTGTAAAAGGGAACACTGAAGCTTTCTTT

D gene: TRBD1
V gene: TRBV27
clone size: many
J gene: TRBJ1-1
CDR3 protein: CASRVFDRDTEAFF
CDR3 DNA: TGTGCCAGCAGAGTCTTTGACAGGGACACTGAAGCTTTCTTT

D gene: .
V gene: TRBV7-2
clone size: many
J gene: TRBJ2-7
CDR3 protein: CASSLVGSGNYEQYF
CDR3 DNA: TGTGCCAGCAGCTTAGTAGGCAGTGGGAACTACGAGCAGTACTTC

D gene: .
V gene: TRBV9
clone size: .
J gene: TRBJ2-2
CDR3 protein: CASSVQWSSGTGELFF
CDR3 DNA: TGTGCCAGCAGCGTCCAGTGGAGCTCGGGCACCGGGGAGCTGTTTTTT

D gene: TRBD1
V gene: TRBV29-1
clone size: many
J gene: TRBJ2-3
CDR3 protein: CSAVGTGHGDTQYF
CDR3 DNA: TGCAGCGCTGTCGGGACAGGGCATGGAGATACGCAGTATTTT

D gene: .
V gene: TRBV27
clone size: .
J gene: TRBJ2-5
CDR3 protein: CASSLRETQYF
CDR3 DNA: TGTGCCAGCAGTTTAAGAGAGACCCAGTACTTC

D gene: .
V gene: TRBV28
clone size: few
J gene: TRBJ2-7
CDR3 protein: CASSLSGGVDYEQYF
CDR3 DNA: TGTGCCAGCAGTTTAAGTGGGGGTGTGGACTACGAGCAGTACTTC

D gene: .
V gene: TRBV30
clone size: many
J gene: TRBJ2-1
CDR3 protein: CAWRGGLGLGEQFF
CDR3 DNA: TGTGCCTGGAGGGGGGGACTTGGATTAGGGGAGCAGTTCTTC

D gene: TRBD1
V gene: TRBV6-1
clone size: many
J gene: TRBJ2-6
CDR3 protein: CASRTGSGANVLTF
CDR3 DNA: TGTGCCAGCAGGACAGGGTCTGGGGCCAACGTCCTGACTTTC

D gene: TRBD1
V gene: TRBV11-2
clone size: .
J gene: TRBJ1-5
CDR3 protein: CASSAPSTGGEFQPQHF
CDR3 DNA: TGTGCCAGCAGCGCCCCATCGACAGGGGGCGAATTTCAGCCCCAGCATTTT

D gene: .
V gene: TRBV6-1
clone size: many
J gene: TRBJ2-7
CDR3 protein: CASTQGTTYEQYF
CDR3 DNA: TGTGCCAGTACCCAAGGGACAACCTACGAGCAGTACTTC

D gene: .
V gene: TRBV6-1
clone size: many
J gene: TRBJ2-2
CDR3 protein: CASGGEELFF
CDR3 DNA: TGTGCCAGCGGTGGCGAGGAGCTGTTTTTT

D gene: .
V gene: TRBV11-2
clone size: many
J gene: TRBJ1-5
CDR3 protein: CASSLGSPTVNQPQHF
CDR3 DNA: TGTGCCAGCAGCTTAGGTAGCCCGACGGTTAATCAGCCCCAGCATTTT

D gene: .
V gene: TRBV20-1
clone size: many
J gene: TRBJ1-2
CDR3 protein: CSARNRVTDGYTF
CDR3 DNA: TGCAGTGCTAGAAACCGGGTAACCGATGGCTACACCTTC

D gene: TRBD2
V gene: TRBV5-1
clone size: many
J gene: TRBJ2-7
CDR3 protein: CASSRKLTSGRIDEQYF
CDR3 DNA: TGCGCCAGCAGCCGAAAGCTAACTAGCGGGAGGATCGACGAGCAGTACTTC

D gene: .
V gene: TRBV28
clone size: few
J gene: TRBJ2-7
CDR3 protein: CASKQGVAINCEQYF
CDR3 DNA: TGTGCCAGCAAGCAAGGGGTAGCAATAAACTGCGAGCAGTACTTC

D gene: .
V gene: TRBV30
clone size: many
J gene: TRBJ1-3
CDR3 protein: CAWSQIGSGNTIYF
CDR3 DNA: TGTGCCTGGAGTCAAATCGGCTCTGGAAACACCATATATTTT

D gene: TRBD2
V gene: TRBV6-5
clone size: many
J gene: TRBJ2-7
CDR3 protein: CASSYGLAGDYEQYF
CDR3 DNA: TGTGCCAGCAGTTACGGACTCGCGGGGGACTACGAGCAGTACTTC

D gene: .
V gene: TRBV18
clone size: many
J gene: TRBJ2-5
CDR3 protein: CASYAGEETQYF
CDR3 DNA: TGTGCCAGCTACGCAGGGGAAGAGACCCAGTACTTC

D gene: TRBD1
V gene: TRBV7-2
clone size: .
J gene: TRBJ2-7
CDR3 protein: CASSPTGQGRGEQYF
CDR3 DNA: TGTGCCAGCAGCCCGACGGGACAGGGGCGAGGCGAGCAGTACTTC

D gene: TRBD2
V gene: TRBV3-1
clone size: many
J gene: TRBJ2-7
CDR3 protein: CASSQASSGSSYEQYF
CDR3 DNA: TGTGCCAGCAGCCAAGCGTCTAGCGGGAGTTCCTACGAGCAGTACTTC

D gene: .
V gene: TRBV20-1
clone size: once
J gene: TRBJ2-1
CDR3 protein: CSARSGSSYNEQFF
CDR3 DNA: TGCAGTGCTAGGTCTGGGAGCTCCTACAATGAGCAGTTCTTC